This T cell receptor (beta chain) comes out of a study of CD8+ T cells in alopecia areata. V was cut by 0 bases and J by 4 bases, with 15 bases left in between. Germline V gives CDR1 SGDLS, CDR2 YYNGEE. There are 16 residues in the CDR3. Extracted RNA was reverse transcribed, and the resulting cDNA served as sequencing template. Profiled with immunoSEQ multiplex PCR; TCRdb holds only in-frame clones, not every one. The sample shows some 180,000 clones, roughly 56% of them seen only once. Findings of the study overall: In patients, TCRs were shared less clearly than in mice, and HLA may possibly be involved. Resident alphabeta T cells of normal skin are also sequenced in scalp samples. Lesional tissue from the scalp (especially in alopecia totalis/universalis) showed higher clonality than normal scalp.

Concerning this clone: What it binds is not known.

The V and J genes are TRBV9 and TRBJ2-3; perhaps TRBD1 as D (5 bases). The receptor's source is a human donor in good health. The sequencing input was CD8+ T cells sorted from blood. DNA of the CDR3: TGTGCCAGCAGCGTAGAAGTCCTAGGGGTGGCAGATACGCAGTATTTT. It translates to CASSVEVLGVADTQYF.